What follows is one T cell receptor (beta chain) and its context. Across several immunoSEQ plates, the genomic DNA of each subset was split evenly. The assay was immunoSEQ multiplex PCR, and TCRdb's table has in-frame clones only and misses some. The sample carries 2 million to 2.5 million clones, approximately 95% recorded once. The data belong to a study of shared clonotypes between healthy human individuals. Germline lookup yields CDR1 SEHNR and CDR2 FQNEAQ (reference sequence). Between the trimmed V and J ends, which lost 6 bases and 0 bases, there was a span of 15 bases. This CDR3 comprises 15 residues.

The specimen was naive CD4+ T cells sorted from blood. The subset was: CD45RA+ positively selected. The source is a man aged 18 to 30 in good health. The chain carries TRBV7-9 and TRBJ2-7; maybe TRBD2 (5 bases). The DNA of the CDR3 is TGTGCCAGCAGGCCCAAGACGGGGAGCTCCTACGAGCAGTACTTC. It yields the protein CASRPKTGSSYEQYF.